A selection of T cell receptor beta chains follows, all from one sample in a study of blood T cell repertoires in COVID-19. Profiling relied on immunoSEQ multiplex PCR, and the TCRdb table lists in-frame clones only, not all of them. The sample lists 120,000 or so clones, about nine tenths seen once, with almost 30% in the top ten. The sample was peripheral blood. Receptors originate from a woman aged 70 to 79 with acute or convalescent COVID-19. CDR3s include the opening cysteine and the closing phenylalanine or tryptophan. D genes are given only for firm matches. A row's size may be missing; if present it is once, few, many or a size class.

size	length	J	D	V	CDR3	DNA
-	13	TRBJ1-6	-	TRBV11-2	CASGGGVNSPLHF	TGTGCCAGCGGGGGAGGGGTTAATTCACCCCTCCACTTT
-	16	TRBJ1-1	TRBD1	TRBV28	CASSITGAHDNTEAFF	TGTGCCAGCAGTATTACAGGGGCTCACGATAACACTGAAGCTTTCTTT
few	14	TRBJ1-5	-	TRBV3-1/TRBV3-2	CASSQGDSNQPQHF	TGTGCCAGCAGCCAGGGAGATAGCAATCAGCCCCAGCATTTT
-	12	TRBJ1-3	TRBD1	TRBV6-5	CASRQGADTIYF	TGTGCCAGCAGGCAGGGGGCGGACACCATATATTTT
-	15	TRBJ2-5	TRBD1	TRBV6-5	CASSTLGQGRETQYF	TGTGCCAGCAGCACGTTGGGACAGGGGAGAGAGACCCAGTACTTC
-	13	TRBJ2-5	TRBD1	TRBV19	CASRRQGRETQYF	TGTGCCAGTAGACGACAGGGGCGGGAGACCCAGTACTTC
-	15	TRBJ1-5	TRBD1	TRBV5-3	CARSQTGTGDQPQHF	TGTGCCAGAAGCCAAACAGGGACAGGGGATCAGCCCCAGCATTTT
-	16	TRBJ2-3	TRBD2	TRBV19	CASSQTSGPSTDTQYF	TGTGCCAGTAGTCAAACTAGCGGGCCCAGCACAGATACGCAGTATTTT
-	15	TRBJ1-5	TRBD1	TRBV6-1	CASSEMGQGNQPQHF	TGTGCCAGCAGTGAAATGGGACAGGGAAATCAGCCCCAGCATTTT
-	17	TRBJ2-7	-	TRBV2	CASKRSSSGELLGEQYF	TGTGCCAGCAAAAGGAGTAGTTCGGGAGAGCTACTGGGGGAGCAGTACTTC
few	13	TRBJ1-1	TRBD1	TRBV10-1	CASSEPGGTEAFF	TGCGCCAGCAGTGAACCAGGGGGCACTGAAGCTTTCTTT
-	16	TRBJ2-1	TRBD1	TRBV6-1	CASSGPEGQVGNEQFF	TGTGCCAGCAGTGGGCCGGAGGGACAGGTTGGAAATGAGCAGTTCTTC
once	13	TRBJ2-5	TRBD2	TRBV12-3/TRBV12-4	CASSPGLAETQYF	TGTGCCAGCAGTCCAGGACTAGCCGAGACCCAGTACTTC
once	17	TRBJ1-2	TRBD1	TRBV5-1	CASSRFLPGQGVYGYTF	TGCGCCAGCAGCCGATTCCTTCCGGGACAGGGGGTATATGGCTACACCTTC
-	14	TRBJ2-2	-	TRBV18	CASSPDRNTGELFF	TGTGCCAGCTCACCCGACAGAAACACCGGGGAGCTGTTTTTT
-	21	TRBJ2-3	TRBD2	TRBV7-6	CASSLPFSTWTSGGAGDTQYF	TGTGCCAGCAGCTTACCGTTTTCCACGTGGACTAGCGGGGGGGCCGGAGATACGCAGTATTTT
few	13	TRBJ2-2	-	TRBV19	CASTHTGLGELFF	TGTGCCAGTACCCATACCGGACTCGGGGAGCTGTTTTTT
-	13	TRBJ1-3	-	TRBV30	CAWNRTDGNTIYF	TGTGCCTGGAATCGAACAGACGGAAACACCATATATTTT
-	16	TRBJ1-2	TRBD1	TRBV4-1	CASSQDSANRGTGYTF	TGCGCCAGCAGCCAAGATTCGGCCAACAGGGGGACGGGCTACACCTTC
few	13	TRBJ2-5	-	TRBV6-1	CASSEPVAETQYF	TGTGCCAGCAGTGAACCAGTTGCAGAGACCCAGTACTTC
-	14	TRBJ2-3	TRBD2	TRBV7-7	CASSPAGGVDTQYF	TGTGCTAGCAGCCCAGCGGGGGGCGTAGATACGCAGTATTTT
once	15	TRBJ1-4	TRBD1	TRBV5-5	CASSSTGTGGEKLFF	TGTGCCAGCAGCTCAACCGGGACAGGGGGCGAAAAACTGTTTTTT
-	14	TRBJ1-2	-	TRBV1	CTSSQDLRVYGYTF	TGCACCAGCAGCCAAGATTTGCGTGTCTATGGCTACACCTTC
-	19	TRBJ2-7	TRBD2	TRBV11-3	CASSLDRTSGGLHPYEQYF	TGTGCCAGCAGCTTAGATCGAACTAGCGGGGGGCTGCATCCCTACGAGCAGTACTTC
-	14	TRBJ1-4	TRBD1	TRBV5-5	CASSLEGAREKLFF	TGTGCCAGCAGCTTGGAGGGGGCGCGAGAAAAACTGTTTTTT
-	15	TRBJ2-3	TRBD2	TRBV2	CASSDRLAGGLGQYF	TGTGCCAGCAGTGATCGACTAGCGGGGGGATTAGGGCAGTATTTT
-	14	TRBJ2-1	TRBD1	TRBV7-3	CASSSGQGSAEQFF	TGTGCCAGCAGCTCGGGACAGGGAAGCGCTGAGCAGTTCTTC
-	11	TRBJ1-5	TRBD1	TRBV19	CASMVDRAVHF	TGTGCCAGTATGGTGGACAGGGCCGTCCATTTT
-	12	TRBJ1-2	-	TRBV28	CASSLGLRGYTF	TGTGCCAGCAGTTTAGGGCTTCGGGGCTACACCTTC